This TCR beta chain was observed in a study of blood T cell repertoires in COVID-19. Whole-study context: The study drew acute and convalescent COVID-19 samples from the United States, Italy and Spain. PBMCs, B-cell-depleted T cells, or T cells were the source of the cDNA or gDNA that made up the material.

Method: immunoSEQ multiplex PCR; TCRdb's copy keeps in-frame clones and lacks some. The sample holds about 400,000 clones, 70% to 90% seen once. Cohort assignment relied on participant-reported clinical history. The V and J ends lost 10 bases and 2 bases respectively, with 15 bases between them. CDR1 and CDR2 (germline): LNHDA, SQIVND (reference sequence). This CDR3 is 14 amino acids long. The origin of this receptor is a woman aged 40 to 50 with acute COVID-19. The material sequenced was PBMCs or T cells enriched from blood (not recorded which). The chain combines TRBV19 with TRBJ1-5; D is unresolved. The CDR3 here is CATKPAVGNQPQHF. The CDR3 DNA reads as TGTGCCACCAAACCTGCGGTGGGCAATCAGCCCCAGCATTTT.